This TCR beta chain was retrieved from a study of OX40 agonist ivuxolimab in advanced cancers. TCRdb's table, derived via immunoSEQ multiplex PCR, lists solely in-frame clones and lacks some. Among more than 11,000 clones listed, 80% were seen once. V was clipped by 2 bases and J by 3 bases, with 4 bases between them. CDR1 and CDR2 (germline): MRHNA, SNTAGT. The CDR3 sequence is 13 residues long. V and J are TRBV6-4 and TRBJ2-2; D uncertain. This sequence originates from an adult with an advanced solid tumor such as melanoma, head and neck, liver or kidney cancer. The material was CD4+ or CD8+ T cells sorted from blood, obtained in a trial of the OX40 agonist ivuxolimab. The CDR3 DNA reads TGTGCCAGCAGTGACGGGGACACCGGGGAGCTGTTTTTT. Translating it yields CASSDGDTGELFF.